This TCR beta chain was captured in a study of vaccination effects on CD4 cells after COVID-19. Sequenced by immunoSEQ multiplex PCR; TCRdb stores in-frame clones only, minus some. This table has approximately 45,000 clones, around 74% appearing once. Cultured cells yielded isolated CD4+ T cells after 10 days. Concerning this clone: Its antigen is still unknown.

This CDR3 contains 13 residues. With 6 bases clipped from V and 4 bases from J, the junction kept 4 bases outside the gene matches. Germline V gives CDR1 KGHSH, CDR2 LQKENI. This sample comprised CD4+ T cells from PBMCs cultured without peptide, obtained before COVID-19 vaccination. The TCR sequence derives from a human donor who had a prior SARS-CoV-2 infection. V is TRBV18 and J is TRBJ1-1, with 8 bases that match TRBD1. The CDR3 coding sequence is TGTGCCAGCTCTAACAGGGGGAGCACTGAAGCTTTCTTT. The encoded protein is CASSNRGSTEAFF. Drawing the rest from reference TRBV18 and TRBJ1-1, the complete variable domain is NAGVMQNPRHLVRRRGQEARLRCSPMKGHSHVYWYRQLPEEGLKFMVYLQKENIIDESGMPKERFSAEFPKEGPSILRIQQVVRGDSAAYFCASSNRGSTEAFFGQGTRLTVV.